The present entry profiles one T cell receptor beta chain with its context. The data were obtained in a study of T cell repertoires in cytomegalovirus infection. From the reads, TCRdb called clonotypes with MiXCR, one entry per CDR3 protein. This sample has some 300,000 distinct CDR3 sequences, with around 13% found just once. Sequenced sample: PBMCs. This TCR derives from a human donor in good health (CMV status not recorded). Some clones in this sample may be carry-over from other donors' samples.

The CDR3 DNA reads as TGTGCCAACGCCGGTGAGACCCAGTACTTC. Translation gives CANAGETQYF. V usage is TRBV2 and J usage is TRBJ2-5, with no clear D. The CDR3 has 10 amino acids. Germline V gene lookup returns CDR1 SNHLY and CDR2 FYNNEI. V lost 10 bases, J lost 5 bases, and 8 bases lay in between.